The 27 T cell receptor beta chains given below trace back to one sample, sequenced in a study of blood T cell repertoires in COVID-19. Profiling relied on immunoSEQ multiplex PCR, and the TCRdb table lists in-frame clones only, not all of them. The repertoire has some 120,000 clones, roughly 80% of them found once; the top ten carry under 2.5%. The material sequenced was peripheral blood. These TCRs come from a man between 65 and 79 years old with acute or convalescent COVID-19.

This clone has just one count. The CDR3 sequence is CASSPRQGASYEQYF. DNA of the CDR3: TGCGCCAGCAGCCCTAGACAGGGGGCTTCCTACGAGCAGTACTTC. The V gene is TRBV5-1, the J gene TRBJ2-7; 10 nucleotides agree with TRBD1. Germline CDR1 reads SGHRS; CDR2 reads YFSETQ. The CDR3 has 15 amino acids. Unmatched junction bases numbered 5, after V lost 4 bases and J lost 1 base.

As to this clone: Other DNA sequences in the sample encode the same CDR3. The chain is built from TRBV27 and TRBJ1-1; D is unclear. Trimming cost V 3 bases and J 1 base, with 6 bases left between them. Germline CDR1 reads MNHEY; CDR2 reads SMNVEV (reference sequence). The CDR3 has 13 residues. CDR3 region: CASSLRENTEAFF. The CDR3 coding sequence is TGTGCCAGCAGTTTGAGGGAGAACACTGAAGCTTTCTTT.

This clone was detected a few times. V gene TRBV19 combines with J gene TRBJ1-1; D gene ambiguous. Trimming removed 1 base at V and 1 base at J, with 10 bases between. Germline values: CDR1 LNHDA, CDR2 SQIVND (reference sequence). CDR3 length: 15 amino acids. CDR3 residues: CASSIATGKNTEAFF. CDR3 sequence (DNA): TGTGCCAGTAGTATAGCCACGGGAAAGAACACTGAAGCTTTCTTT.

The chain is built from TRBV5-1 and TRBJ1-1, with D possibly TRBD1 on 5 matching bases. The CDR3 runs to 13 residues. Germline V gives CDR1 SGHRS, CDR2 YFSETQ. V lost 2 bases, J lost 6 bases, and 11 bases lay in between. CDR3 loop: CASSLGGAAEAFF. The CDR3 DNA sequence: TGCGCCAGCAGCTTAGGAGGGGCGGCTGAAGCTTTCTTT.

The genes are TRBV5-1 and TRBJ2-2; 11 bases map to TRBD2. Germline lookup yields CDR1 SGHRS and CDR2 YFSETQ. Germline trimming cut 5 bases from V and 5 bases from J; bases unmatched to any gene: 5. The CDR3 consists of 15 residues. The DNA for the CDR3 is TGCGCCAGCAGTATACTAGCGGGGGAGACCGGGGAGCTGTTTTTT. Translation gives CASSILAGETGELFF.

The J gene is TRBJ1-5, the V gene TRBV14; D remains unclear. The V gene lost 0 bases and the J gene lost 15 bases, with 15 bases spanning the gap. This CDR3 is built from 13 residues. The germline gives CDR1 SGHDN, CDR2 FVKESK. The CDR3 coding sequence is TGTGCCAGCAGCCAAGAATATCACCGGTTCGGGCATTTT. Amino acids: CASSQEYHRFGHF.

The gene calls are TRBV19 and TRBJ1-2; 7 nucleotides align to TRBD1. V trimming: 2 bases; J trimming: 2 bases; junction bases outside the gene matches: 5. This CDR3 comprises 15 residues. Germline assignment: CDR1 LNHDA and CDR2 SQIVND (reference sequence). CDR3 nucleotide sequence: TGTGCCAGTAGTATACCGGGACAGAGAAACTATGGCTACACCTTC. It is translated as CASSIPGQRNYGYTF.

The V gene is TRBV7-9, the J gene TRBJ1-1; no definite D call. V lost 0 bases and J lost 0, with 8 bases in between. This CDR3 comprises 15 residues. Germline CDR1 is SEHNR and CDR2 is FQNEAQ (reference sequence). The CDR3 DNA is TGTGCCAGCAGCTTAGCCTCAGACTTGAACACTGAAGCTTTCTTT. Its protein is CASSLASDLNTEAFF.

The chain employs TRBV28 and TRBJ1-2, with D perhaps matching TRBD1 (5 bases). Trimming removed 2 bases at V and 0 bases at J, with 13 bases between. The germline V gene has CDR1 MDHEN and CDR2 SYDVKM. This CDR3 spans 16 amino acids. The CDR3 region is CASSLPGWGANYGYTF. The DNA of the CDR3 is TGTGCCAGCAGTTTACCGGGGTGGGGGGCTAACTATGGCTACACCTTC.

The V and J genes are TRBV6-5 and TRBJ2-7; 8 bases map to TRBD1. With 6 bases clipped from V and 9 bases from J, the junction kept 10 bases outside the gene matches. This CDR3 comprises 13 residues. From germline, CDR1 is MNHEY and CDR2 SVGAGI. CDR3 bases: TGTGCCAGCAGCGCGGACAGGGTGACTACGCAGTACTTC. Protein: CASSADRVTTQYF.

The chain carries TRBV2 and TRBJ2-2, with 7 positions matching TRBD1. The V gene end was trimmed by 6 bases and the J gene end by 5 bases; junction bases not matched to a gene: 3. Germline assignment: CDR1 SNHLY and CDR2 FYNNEI. The CDR3 is 13 residues long. The CDR3 sequence is CASRTGVTGELFF. The CDR3 DNA reads as TGTGCCAGCAGAACAGGGGTGACCGGGGAGCTGTTTTTT.

This sequence joins TRBV7-8 and TRBJ2-3; 9 bases match TRBD2. Per germline, CDR1 SGHVS and CDR2 FQNEAQ. Losses at the gene ends were 4 bases for V and 3 bases for J; bases not matched to a gene: 5. This CDR3 is 15 amino acids long. The CDR3 spells CASSYLAGMTDTQYF. Written as DNA, the CDR3 is TGTGCCAGCAGCTACCTAGCGGGGATGACAGATACGCAGTATTTT.

The V call is TRBV30, the J call TRBJ2-7, with a weak D call TRBD2 (6 bases). The CDR3 is 16 amino acids. Trimming took 3 bases from V and 2 from J, leaving 20 bases between them. Looked up from germline, CDR1 is GTSNPN and CDR2 is SVGIG (reference sequence). The CDR3 coding sequence is TGTGCCTGGAGGGGATTCGGCGGAGGGATCCCCTACGAGCAGTACTTC. This translates into CAWRGFGGGIPYEQYF.

This clone was seen more than once but under ten times. The rearrangement joins TRBV7-9 to TRBJ1-1; 9 bases fit TRBD1. The CDR3 contains 16 residues. Germline CDR1 is SEHNR and CDR2 is FQNEAQ (reference sequence). V lost 0 bases and J lost 3; bases outside the gene matches: 5. CDR3 region: CASSLAVGQGYTEAFF. Here the CDR3 DNA reads TGTGCCAGCAGCTTAGCCGTTGGACAGGGGTACACTGAAGCTTTCTTT.

The chain is built from TRBV4-1 and TRBJ1-4, with unresolved D. The V end lost 0 bases, the J end lost 8 bases, and 7 bases lay between the germline ends. Germline V CDR1 and CDR2: MGHRA, YSYEKL. CDR3 length: 13 residues. CDR3 region: CASSQDHGEKLFF. The CDR3 bases are TGCGCCAGCAGCCAAGATCACGGGGAAAAACTGTTTTTT.

The chain has TRBV5-1 and TRBJ2-3; TRBD2 might be the D (5 bases). V lost 0 bases and J lost 1, with 9 bases in between. The CDR3 covers 15 residues. From germline, CDR1 is SGHRS and CDR2 YFSETQ. The CDR3 nucleotides read TGCGCCAGCAGCTTGGACGGGGTGCGCACAGATACGCAGTATTTT. This codes for CASSLDGVRTDTQYF. The full variable domain, its missing parts supplied by reference TRBV5-1 and TRBJ2-3, is KAGVTQTPRYLIKTRGQQVTLSCSPISGHRSVSWYQQTPGQGLQFLFEYFSETQRNKGNFPGRFSGRQFSNSRSEMNVSTLELGDSALYLCASSLDGVRTDTQYFGPGTRLTVL.

The genes are TRBV2 and TRBJ1-5; D perhaps matches TRBD1 (6 bases). The CDR3 runs 13 residues. CDR1 is SNHLY, CDR2 FYNNEI, per germline. Trimming pared 4 bases from V and 3 bases from J, leaving 7 bases between. DNA of the CDR3: TGTGCCAGCAGTGGGGACAACAATCAGCCCCAGCATTTT. Residues: CASSGDNNQPQHF.

V gene TRBV5-1 combines with J gene TRBJ1-2; maybe TRBD1 (6 bases). The CDR3 runs 15 residues. Trimming cost V 0 bases and J 8 bases, with 17 bases left between them. Germline V gene data show CDR1 as SGHRS and CDR2 as YFSETQ. CDR3 in amino acids: CASSLDGVGARGYTF. The CDR3 region has the DNA TGCGCCAGCAGCTTGGATGGGGTGGGGGCTCGAGGCTACACCTTC.

This chain connects TRBV9 to TRBJ2-5, with 8 bases identical to TRBD2. With V trimmed by 4 bases and J by 4 bases, 15 bases remained unmatched. There are 17 residues in the CDR3. The germline V gene encodes CDR1 SGDLS and CDR2 YYNGEE. The CDR3 sequence is CASSPGSGGGIRETQYF. DNA of the CDR3: TGTGCCAGCAGCCCGGGGTCGGGCGGGGGGATTAGAGAGACCCAGTACTTC. The full variable domain, rest sourced from reference TRBV9 and TRBJ2-5, is DSGVTQTPKHLITATGQRVTLRCSPRSGDLSVYWYQQSLDQGLQFLIQYYNGEERAKGNILERFSAQQFPDLHSELNLSSLELGDSALYFCASSPGSGGGIRETQYFGPGTRLLVL.

The chain couples TRBV18 to TRBJ1-1; no reliable D call. Per germline, CDR1 KGHSH and CDR2 LQKENI. The V and J ends lost 2 bases and 1 base respectively, with 8 bases between them. The CDR3 extends over 14 amino acids. The CDR3 coding sequence is TGTGCCAGCTCACCAGGGCAGCCGAACACTGAAGCTTTCTTT. It codes for CASSPGQPNTEAFF.

The chain employs TRBV2 and TRBJ2-2, with TRBD2 as a possible D gene (6 bases). The CDR3 extends over 14 amino acids. The germline CDR1 and CDR2 sequences are SNHLY and FYNNEI. V shed 5 bases and J shed 4 bases, with 11 bases lying between them. The CDR3 nucleotides read TGTGCCAGCAGTCCGGGGGTCAGCACCGGGGAGCTGTTTTTT. Translating gives CASSPGVSTGELFF.

The rearrangement uses TRBV5-1 and TRBJ1-2, with 8 bases fitting TRBD1. Germline-derived CDR1 and CDR2 are SGHRS and YFSETQ. The CDR3 totals 14 residues. Trimming at V came to 3 bases and at J to 3 bases, leaving 4 bases not matched to a gene. CDR3 in amino acids: CASSSGQVDYGYTF. CDR3 in DNA: TGCGCCAGCAGCTCGGGACAGGTTGACTATGGCTACACCTTC.

The V and J genes are TRBV4-1 and TRBJ1-5, with D tentatively TRBD1 (6 bases). Trimming removed 1 base at V and 6 bases at J, with 13 bases between. The germline V gene has CDR1 MGHRA and CDR2 YSYEKL. The CDR3 length is 15 residues. The CDR3 nucleotides are TGCGCCAGCAGCCAAGGGCAGGGGACAAGTCAGCCCCAGCATTTT. Residues: CASSQGQGTSQPQHF.

J is TRBJ1-1 and V is TRBV7-3, with TRBD1 as a possible D gene (6 bases). Deletions cut 4 bases from V and 6 bases from J, with 24 bases between. Germline lookup yields CDR1 SGHTA and CDR2 FQGTGA. The CDR3 loop spans 17 amino acids. This CDR3 is CASSSRGGGIGSAEAFF. CDR3 DNA sequence: TGTGCCAGCAGCTCCCGAGGGGGGGGCATTGGGAGCGCTGAAGCTTTCTTT.

This chain links TRBV9 with TRBJ2-1; TRBD2 aligns across 8 bases. The CDR3 is made up of 16 amino acids. CDR1 is SGDLS and CDR2 is YYNGEE in the germline V gene. V lost 3 bases and J lost 4; bases outside the gene matches: 9. As DNA, the CDR3 is TGTGCCAGCAGCGCAGCCGGGAGGGGGGGATACAATGAGCAGTTCTTC. Translating gives CASSAAGRGGYNEQFF.

V gene TRBV19 combines with J gene TRBJ1-1; TRBD1 aligns across 9 bases. CDR3 length: 16 amino acids. Trimming at V came to 5 bases and at J to 2 bases, leaving 9 bases not matched to a gene. Germline V gene lookup returns CDR1 LNHDA and CDR2 SQIVND (reference sequence). CDR3 nucleotides: TGTGCCAGTAGTCCCTTTAGGACAGGGGTTAACACTGAAGCTTTCTTT. It translates to CASSPFRTGVNTEAFF.

The V and J genes are TRBV2 and TRBJ1-6, with 9 bases that match TRBD1. The junction had 8 bases not matched to a gene; V was cut back by 6 bases and J by 8 bases. CDR3 length: 15 amino acids. Germline V gives CDR1 SNHLY, CDR2 FYNNEI. CDR3 DNA: TGTGCCAGCAGACGGGACAGGGCCAATTATTCACCCCTCCACTTT. It translates to CASRRDRANYSPLHF.